This T cell receptor beta chain was recovered during a study of molecular identifiers for immune sequencing clone quantification. V dropped 2 bases and J dropped 5; count of bases not matched to a gene: 4. The CDR3 spans 15 residues. CDR1 and CDR2 from the germline V gene are SEHNR and FQNEAQ (reference sequence). With RNA at 10%, 30% or 50%, naive CD8 libraries came from around 20,000 to 1,000,000 sorted cells. Each CDR3 protein is one row after TCRdb ran MiXCR on the PCR reads. The table has some 590,000 distinct CDR3 sequences, roughly 27% seen once. The receptor was derived from a human donor in good health. Some libraries in this study had Jurkat cell RNA spiked in. This rearrangement joins TRBV7-9 to TRBJ2-5; 11 bases align to TRBD2. Sequencing was done on a sample of naive CD8+ T cells from blood, with Jurkat cell RNA spiked in. Specified subset: FACS-sorted CD8+CD4-CCR7+CD45RA+ naive T cells. CDR3: CASSLTSGSIETQYF. Written as DNA, the CDR3 is TGTGCCAGCAGCTTAACTAGCGGGAGTATTGAGACCCAGTACTTC. The full variable domain, rest sourced from reference TRBV7-9 and TRBJ2-5, is DTGVSQNPRHKITKRGQNVTFRCDPISEHNRLYWYRQTLGQGPEFLTYFQNEAQLEKSRLLSDRFSAERPKGSFSTLEIQRTEQGDSAMYLCASSLTSGSIETQYFGPGTRLLVL.